This passage covers 2 T cell receptor beta chains from one sample sequenced in a study of post-analysis software for immune sequencing data. Study-level findings and limits: In patients, TRBV5-6, TRBV5-1 and TRBV20-1 belonged to five TRBV segments found more frequently than in controls.

Libraries were made from TCR beta cDNA, and they carried unique molecular identifiers. TCRdb re-analysed the PCR reads in MiXCR, keeping a single row per CDR3 protein. The table records around 770,000 distinct CDR3 sequences, 46% of them present only once. Antigens for these TCRs are unknown. The specimen was blood. The receptors were sampled from a girl aged 10 to 17 with multiple sclerosis.

The J gene is TRBJ2-5, the V gene TRBV12-3 or TRBV12-4; TRBD2 agrees at 10 bases. The CDR3 spans 16 residues. V lost 6 bases, J lost 2 bases, and 9 bases stayed unmatched. The CDR3: CASSFALAGFQETQYF. The CDR3 coding sequence is TGTGCCAGCAGCTTTGCACTAGCGGGATTTCAAGAGACCCAGTACTTC.

The V gene is TRBV29-1, the J gene TRBJ1-2, with D unresolved. The length of the CDR3 is 13 residues. CDR1 is SQVTM and CDR2 is ANQGSEA in the germline V gene. V was pared by 6 bases and J by 4 bases, with 15 bases between. CDR3 coding DNA: TGCAGCGTCCCCGGGAGATGGGGCTATGGCTACACCTTC. Residues: CSVPGRWGYGYTF.